These T cell receptor beta chains were read from a single sample in a study of blood T cells in healthy people across ages. TCRdb reprocessed the 5' RACE reads via MiXCR and lists one record per CDR3 protein. This table has some 700,000 distinct CDR3 sequences, roughly two fifths appearing once. Specimen: blood. These receptors were obtained from a woman aged 60-75 years in good health. The CDR3 runs from the conserved cysteine through the conserved F or W. The D gene is left open where the match is weak. A clone size is listed for some rows: how often the clone was seen (once, few, many), or a class if it is expanded.

CDR3aa: CASSYTGGRWNEQFF
CDR3nt: TGTGCCAGCAGTTATACAGGGGGCCGGTGGAATGAGCAGTTCTTC
v_gene: TRBV27
d_gene: TRBD1
abundance: few
j_gene: TRBJ2-1

CDR3aa: CASSYSGGQNTGELFF
CDR3nt: TGTGCCAGCAGTTACTCGGGGGGCCAGAACACCGGGGAGCTGTTTTTT
v_gene: TRBV6-6
d_gene: .
abundance: .
j_gene: TRBJ2-2

CDR3aa: CASSSRDPNYGYTF
CDR3nt: TGTGCCAGCAGCTCTCGGGACCCTAACTATGGCTACACCTTC
v_gene: TRBV7-3
d_gene: .
abundance: .
j_gene: TRBJ1-2

CDR3aa: CATSEPPGPRGADTQYF
CDR3nt: TGTGCCACCAGTGAACCTCCGGGCCCCAGAGGCGCAGATACGCAGTATTTT
v_gene: TRBV24-1
d_gene: .
abundance: .
j_gene: TRBJ2-3

CDR3aa: CATERSGSSYNEQFF
CDR3nt: TGTGCCACGGAGAGAAGCGGGAGCTCCTACAATGAGCAGTTCTTC
v_gene: TRBV27
d_gene: TRBD2
abundance: few
j_gene: TRBJ2-1

CDR3aa: CSAYDRANTEAFF
CDR3nt: TGCAGTGCCTATGACAGGGCGAACACTGAAGCTTTCTTT
v_gene: TRBV20-1
d_gene: TRBD1
abundance: .
j_gene: TRBJ1-1

CDR3aa: CASSYRSRQGAGYTEAFF
CDR3nt: TGTGCCAGCAGCTATCGCAGTCGACAGGGTGCAGGATACACCGAAGCTTTCTTT
v_gene: TRBV7-2
d_gene: TRBD1
abundance: .
j_gene: TRBJ1-1

CDR3aa: CASSAQGQGDVLTNEKLFF
CDR3nt: TGCGCCAGCAGCGCCCAGGGACAGGGGGACGTTTTGACTAATGAAAAACTGTTTTTT
v_gene: TRBV5-1
d_gene: TRBD1
abundance: .
j_gene: TRBJ1-4

CDR3aa: CASSRGQGLSSYEQYF
CDR3nt: TGTGCCAGCAGTCGTGGACAGGGCTTAAGCTCCTACGAGCAGTACTTC
v_gene: TRBV6-5
d_gene: TRBD1
abundance: many
j_gene: TRBJ2-7

CDR3aa: CASYSGSDNEQFF
CDR3nt: TGCGCCAGCTACAGCGGCTCGGACAATGAGCAGTTCTTC
v_gene: TRBV5-1
d_gene: .
abundance: few
j_gene: TRBJ2-1

CDR3aa: CASSLVPGQGNNEQFF
CDR3nt: TGCGCCAGCAGCTTGGTCCCGGGACAGGGTAACAATGAGCAGTTCTTC
v_gene: TRBV5-1
d_gene: TRBD1
abundance: many
j_gene: TRBJ2-1

CDR3aa: CASSLGYDGRSNYGYTF
CDR3nt: TGTGCCAGCAGCTTAGGTTATGACGGGAGATCTAACTACGGCTACACCTTC
v_gene: TRBV7-9
d_gene: .
abundance: .
j_gene: TRBJ1-2

CDR3aa: CASSLLSGSRTDTQYF
CDR3nt: TGTGCCAGCAGTTTACTAAGCGGGAGTAGGACAGATACGCAGTATTTT
v_gene: TRBV12-3/TRBV12-4
d_gene: TRBD2
abundance: few
j_gene: TRBJ2-3

CDR3aa: CSARDRTGFSPFHF
CDR3nt: TGCAGTGCTAGAGACCGGACAGGCTTTTCACCCTTCCACTTT
v_gene: TRBV20-1
d_gene: TRBD1
abundance: .
j_gene: TRBJ1-6

CDR3aa: CASSLFSGDRTFLNSPLHF
CDR3nt: TGTGCCAGCAGTTTATTTAGCGGAGACAGGACGTTCTTAAATTCACCCCTCCACTTT
v_gene: TRBV28
d_gene: .
abundance: few
j_gene: TRBJ1-6

CDR3aa: CAGSRGGAFYNEQFF
CDR3nt: TGTGCCGGCAGTCGCGGGGGGGCTTTCTACAATGAGCAGTTCTTC
v_gene: TRBV7-2
d_gene: TRBD2
abundance: few
j_gene: TRBJ2-1

CDR3aa: CASSAHEVAGLNTEQYF
CDR3nt: TGTGCCAGCAGCGCTCACGAAGTAGCGGGATTAAATACCGAGCAGTACTTC
v_gene: TRBV9
d_gene: TRBD2
abundance: once
j_gene: TRBJ2-7

CDR3aa: CASSRDGGPYNEQYF
CDR3nt: TGTGCCAGCAGCCGTGATGGGGGGCCCTACAATGAGCAGTACTTC
v_gene: TRBV7-2
d_gene: .
abundance: .
j_gene: TRBJ2-7

CDR3aa: CSVGEGSNQPQHF
CDR3nt: TGCAGCGTTGGGGAGGGCAGCAATCAGCCCCAGCATTTT
v_gene: TRBV29-1
d_gene: .
abundance: few
j_gene: TRBJ1-5

CDR3aa: CASRLLEREQFF
CDR3nt: TGTGCCAGCAGGCTCCTCGAGCGAGAGCAGTTCTTC
v_gene: TRBV12-3/TRBV12-4
d_gene: .
abundance: .
j_gene: TRBJ2-1

CDR3aa: CAMSRDRDYEQYF
CDR3nt: TGTGCCATGTCCCGGGACAGGGACTACGAGCAGTACTTC
v_gene: TRBV10-3
d_gene: TRBD1
abundance: many
j_gene: TRBJ2-7

CDR3aa: CASPLGDGKNIQYF
CDR3nt: TGTGCCAGCCCACTAGGGGACGGCAAAAACATTCAGTACTTC
v_gene: TRBV18
d_gene: .
abundance: .
j_gene: TRBJ2-4

CDR3aa: CSASGTKNQYF
CDR3nt: TGCAGTGCTTCCGGGACAAAGAATCAGTACTTC
v_gene: TRBV20-1
d_gene: .
abundance: many
j_gene: TRBJ2-4

CDR3aa: CASSPKGANTGELFF
CDR3nt: TGTGCCAGCAGCCCCAAGGGGGCAAACACCGGGGAGCTGTTTTTT
v_gene: TRBV3-1
d_gene: TRBD1
abundance: .
j_gene: TRBJ2-2

CDR3aa: CASSQHRGGTYNEQFF
CDR3nt: TGCGCCAGCAGCCAACACAGGGGAGGAACCTACAATGAGCAGTTCTTC
v_gene: TRBV4-3
d_gene: .
abundance: .
j_gene: TRBJ2-1

CDR3aa: CASSDLLVKHGELFF
CDR3nt: TGTGCCAGCAGTGATTTGCTAGTCAAGCACGGGGAGCTGTTTTTT
v_gene: TRBV2
d_gene: .
abundance: few
j_gene: TRBJ2-2

CDR3aa: CSARDRNSPLHF
CDR3nt: TGCAGTGCGAGGGACAGGAATTCACCCCTCCACTTT
v_gene: TRBV20-1
d_gene: TRBD1
abundance: .
j_gene: TRBJ1-6

CDR3aa: CASSGGQGANYGYTF
CDR3nt: TGTGCCAGCAGCGGGGGACAGGGGGCGAACTATGGCTACACCTTC
v_gene: TRBV2
d_gene: TRBD1
abundance: .
j_gene: TRBJ1-2

CDR3aa: CASSHSLRDPGLTDTQYF
CDR3nt: TGTGCCAGCAGTCACTCCCTCCGGGACCCAGGCCTCACAGATACGCAGTATTTT
v_gene: TRBV9
d_gene: .
abundance: .
j_gene: TRBJ2-3

CDR3aa: CAMAGDPYEQYF
CDR3nt: TGTGCCATGGCCGGAGACCCCTACGAGCAGTACTTC
v_gene: TRBV10-3
d_gene: .
abundance: few
j_gene: TRBJ2-7